This T cell receptor (beta chain) was recorded in a study of CD8 T cells in Susac syndrome. CDR1 is SNHLY, CDR2 FYNNEI, per germline. The CDR3 runs to 15 residues. V lost 3 bases to trimming and J lost 5 bases, with 16 bases between them. A quantity of roughly 0.5 to 1 ug RNA underwent reverse transcription using random hexamers. In TCRdb, the immunoSEQ multiplex PCR reads were re-called with MiXCR into one record per CDR3 protein. The data contain 240,000 or so distinct CDR3 sequences, almost 97% of them singletons. Sequencing of TCR beta covered CD8+ and CD4+ T cells obtained from blood. The sequencing sample was made of CD4+ T cells from PBMCs. This sequence originates from a human donor with Susac syndrome. V gene TRBV2 combines with J gene TRBJ2-5; either TRBD1 or TRBD2 may supply D (5 bases each). The CDR3 is CASSEGVGAWETQYF. CDR3 nucleotide sequence: TGTGCCAGCAGTGAGGGGGTTGGGGCCTGGGAGACCCAGTACTTC.